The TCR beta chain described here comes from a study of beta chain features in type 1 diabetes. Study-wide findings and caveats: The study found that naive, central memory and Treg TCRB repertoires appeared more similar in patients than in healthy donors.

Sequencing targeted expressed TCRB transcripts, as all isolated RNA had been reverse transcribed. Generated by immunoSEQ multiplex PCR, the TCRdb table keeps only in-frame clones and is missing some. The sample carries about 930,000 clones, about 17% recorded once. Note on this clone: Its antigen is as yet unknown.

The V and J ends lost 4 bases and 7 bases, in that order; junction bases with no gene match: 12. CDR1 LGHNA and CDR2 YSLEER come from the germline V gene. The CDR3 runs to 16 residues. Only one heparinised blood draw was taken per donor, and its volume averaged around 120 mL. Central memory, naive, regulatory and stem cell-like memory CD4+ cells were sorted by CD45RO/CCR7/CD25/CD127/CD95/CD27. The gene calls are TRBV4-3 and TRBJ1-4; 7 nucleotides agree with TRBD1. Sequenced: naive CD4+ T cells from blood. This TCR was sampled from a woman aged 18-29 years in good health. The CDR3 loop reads CASSLQSGTAREKLFF. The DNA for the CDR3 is TGCGCCAGCAGCCTTCAAAGCGGGACAGCACGTGAAAAACTGTTTTTT.